This entry is about one T cell receptor beta chain. Its target is not known. The germline CDR1 and CDR2 sequences are GTSNPN and SVGIG (reference sequence). The CDR3 is 13 amino acids. Germline trimming cut 3 bases from V and 5 bases from J; bases unmatched to any gene: 4. The sample is drawn from a study of T cell responses to AZD1222 COVID-19 vaccine. Findings of the study overall: Mostly white British, mostly female donors; authors suggested clonal diversity may be underestimated. It was only after the peak T cell response that any repertoires were sampled.

Sequencing was performed with immunoSEQ multiplex PCR; in TCRdb, only in-frame clones are kept and a portion is missing. The table lists roughly 85,000 clones, 88% of them singletons. This TCR came from an adult in good health. J is TRBJ1-5 and V is TRBV30; 7 bases match TRBD1. The material was peripheral blood, obtained on day 0 of MenACWY control vaccination. The chain's CDR3 is CAWRTGLDQPQHF. The CDR3 DNA reads as TGTGCCTGGAGGACAGGGTTGGATCAGCCCCAGCATTTT. Using reference TRBV30 and TRBJ1-5 for the parts outside the CDR3, the full variable domain is SQTIHQWPATLVQPVGSPLSLECTVEGTSNPNLYWYRQAAGRGLQLLFYSVGIGQISSEVPQNLSASRPQDRQFILSSKKLLLSDSGFYLCAWRTGLDQPQHFGDGTRLSIL.